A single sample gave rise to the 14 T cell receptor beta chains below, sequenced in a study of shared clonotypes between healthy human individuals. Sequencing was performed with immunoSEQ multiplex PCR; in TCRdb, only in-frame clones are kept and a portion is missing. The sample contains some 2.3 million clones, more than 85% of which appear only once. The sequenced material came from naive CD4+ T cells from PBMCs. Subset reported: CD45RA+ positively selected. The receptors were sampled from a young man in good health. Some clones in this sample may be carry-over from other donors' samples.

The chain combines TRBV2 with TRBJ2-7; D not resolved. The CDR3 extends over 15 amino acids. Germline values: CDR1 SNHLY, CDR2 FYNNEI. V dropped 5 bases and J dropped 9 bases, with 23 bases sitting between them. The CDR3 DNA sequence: TGTGCCAGCAGTAACCTGAGCCCCGCAGCTGACGGGCAGTACTTC. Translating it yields CASSNLSPAADGQYF. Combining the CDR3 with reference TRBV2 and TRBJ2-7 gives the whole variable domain EPEVTQTPSHQVTQMGQEVILRCVPISNHLYFYWYRQILGQKVEFLVSFYNNEISEKSEIFDDQFSVERPDGSNFTLKIRSTKLEDSAMYFCASSNLSPAADGQYFGPGTRLTVT.

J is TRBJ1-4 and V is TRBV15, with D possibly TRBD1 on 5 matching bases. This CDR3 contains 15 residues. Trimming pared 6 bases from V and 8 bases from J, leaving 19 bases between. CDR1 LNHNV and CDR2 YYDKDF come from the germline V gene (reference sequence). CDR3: CATRWRQGGSEKLFF. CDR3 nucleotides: TGTGCCACCAGATGGCGGCAGGGCGGCAGCGAAAAACTGTTTTTT.

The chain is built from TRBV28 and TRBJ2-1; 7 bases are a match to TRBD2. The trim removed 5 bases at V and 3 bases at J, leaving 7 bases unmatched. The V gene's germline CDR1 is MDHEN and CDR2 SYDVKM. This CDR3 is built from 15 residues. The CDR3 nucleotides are TGTGCCAGCAGTCCCTGGGAGGGAGGCTACAATGAGCAGTTCTTC. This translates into CASSPWEGGYNEQFF.

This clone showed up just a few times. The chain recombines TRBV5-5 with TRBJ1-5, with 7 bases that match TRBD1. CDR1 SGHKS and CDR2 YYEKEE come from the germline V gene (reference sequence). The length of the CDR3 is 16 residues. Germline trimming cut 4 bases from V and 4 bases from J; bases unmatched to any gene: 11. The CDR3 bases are TGTGCCAGCAGCATACAACCGGGACAGTGGAATCAGCCCCAGCATTTT. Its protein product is CASSIQPGQWNQPQHF.

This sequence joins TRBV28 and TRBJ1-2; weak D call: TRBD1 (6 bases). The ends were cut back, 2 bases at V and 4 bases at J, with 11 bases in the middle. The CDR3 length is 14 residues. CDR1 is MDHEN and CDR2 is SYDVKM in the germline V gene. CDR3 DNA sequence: TGTGCCAGCAGTTTAAGGCCAGGGGTCTATGGCTACACCTTC. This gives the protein CASSLRPGVYGYTF.

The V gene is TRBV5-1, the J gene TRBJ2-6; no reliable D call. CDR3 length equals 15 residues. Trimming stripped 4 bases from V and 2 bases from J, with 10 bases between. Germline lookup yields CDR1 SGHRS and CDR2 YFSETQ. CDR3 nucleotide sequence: TGCGCCAGCAGCGAACCGTTACCTGGGGCCAACGTCCTGACTTTC. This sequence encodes CASSEPLPGANVLTF.

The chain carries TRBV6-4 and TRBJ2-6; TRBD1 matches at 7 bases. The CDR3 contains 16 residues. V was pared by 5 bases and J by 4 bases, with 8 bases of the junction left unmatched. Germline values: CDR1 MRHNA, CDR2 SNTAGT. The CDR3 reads CASSKTGESGANVLTF. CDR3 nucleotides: TGTGCCAGCAGTAAAACAGGGGAATCCGGGGCCAACGTCCTGACTTTC.

The DNA of the CDR3 is TGTGCCAGCGGACGGGACAGGGGGATGATGACTGAAGCTTTCTTT. It yields the protein CASGRDRGMMTEAFF. The V call is TRBV28, the J call TRBJ1-1, with 11 bases matching TRBD1. The CDR3 covers 15 residues. V trimming: 8 bases; J trimming: 5 bases; junction bases outside the gene matches: 10. The germline V gene has CDR1 MDHEN and CDR2 SYDVKM. The whole variable domain, filled in from reference TRBV28 and TRBJ1-1, reads DVKVTQSSRYLVKRTGEKVFLECVQDMDHENMFWYRQDPGLGLRLIYFSYDVKMKEKGDIPEGYSVSREKKERFSLILESASTNQTSMYLCASGRDRGMMTEAFFGQGTRLTVV.

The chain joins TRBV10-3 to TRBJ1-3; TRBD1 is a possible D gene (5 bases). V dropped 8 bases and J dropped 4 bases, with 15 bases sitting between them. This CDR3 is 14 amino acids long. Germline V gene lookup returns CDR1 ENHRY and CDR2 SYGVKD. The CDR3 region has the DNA TGTGCCATCGGGGTAGGGGTGACCGGAAACACCATATATTTT. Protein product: CAIGVGVTGNTIYF.

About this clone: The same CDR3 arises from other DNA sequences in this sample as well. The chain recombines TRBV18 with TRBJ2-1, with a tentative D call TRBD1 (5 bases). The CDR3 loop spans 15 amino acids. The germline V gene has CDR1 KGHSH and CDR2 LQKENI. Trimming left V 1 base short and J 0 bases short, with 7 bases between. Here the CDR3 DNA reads TGTGCCAGCTCACCACGGCAGGGCTCCTACAATGAGCAGTTCTTC. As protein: CASSPRQGSYNEQFF.

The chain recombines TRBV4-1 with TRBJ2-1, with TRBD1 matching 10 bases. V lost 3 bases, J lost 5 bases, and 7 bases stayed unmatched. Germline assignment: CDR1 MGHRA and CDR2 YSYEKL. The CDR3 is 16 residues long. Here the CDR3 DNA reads TGCGCCAGCAGCCAGCCGGGACAGGGGATGCACAATGAGCAGTTCTTC. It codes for CASSQPGQGMHNEQFF.

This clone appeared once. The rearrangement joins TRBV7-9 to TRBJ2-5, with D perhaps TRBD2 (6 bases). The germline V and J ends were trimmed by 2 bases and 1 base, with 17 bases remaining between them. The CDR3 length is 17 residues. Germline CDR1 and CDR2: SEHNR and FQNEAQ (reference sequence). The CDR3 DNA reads TGTGCCAGCAGCTTAAATTGGGGGGTAGGGACCCAAGAGACCCAGTACTTC. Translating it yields CASSLNWGVGTQETQYF.

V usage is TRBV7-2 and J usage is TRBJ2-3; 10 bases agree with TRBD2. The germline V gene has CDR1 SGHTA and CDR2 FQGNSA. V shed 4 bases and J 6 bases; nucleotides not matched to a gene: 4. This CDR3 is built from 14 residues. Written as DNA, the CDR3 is TGTGCCAGCAGCTCTAGCGGGAGCGTCGATACGCAGTATTTT. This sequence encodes CASSSSGSVDTQYF.

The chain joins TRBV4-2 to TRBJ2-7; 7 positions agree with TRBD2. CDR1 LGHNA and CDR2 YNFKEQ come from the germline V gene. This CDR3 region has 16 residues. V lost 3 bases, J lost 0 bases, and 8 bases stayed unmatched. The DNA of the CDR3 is TGTGCCAGCAGCCACCCCGGGACTACGACCTCCTACGAGCAGTACTTC. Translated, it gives CASSHPGTTTSYEQYF.